These 8 T cell receptor beta chains were all obtained from the same sample, sequenced in a study of shared clonotypes between healthy human individuals. Naive CD8 cells were CD45RO-negative, positively selected for CCR7, excluding terminally differentiated effector memory CD45RA+ cells. The assay was immunoSEQ multiplex PCR, and TCRdb's table has in-frame clones only and misses some. The sample holds 700,000 to 950,000 clones, 96% seen once. The specimen was naive CD8+ T cells sorted from blood. The receptors originated from a man aged 30 to 45 in good health.

The chain joins TRBV18 to TRBJ2-4; D ambiguous. Germline values: CDR1 KGHSH, CDR2 LQKENI. The CDR3 extends over 16 amino acids. V was shortened by 2 bases and J by 0 bases, with 11 bases between the two germline ends. The CDR3 DNA sequence: TGTGCCAGCTCACCAACTATTGGGATAGCCAAAAACATTCAGTACTTC. Translation gives CASSPTIGIAKNIQYF. The full variable domain, with the rest looked up from reference TRBV18 and TRBJ2-4, is NAGVMQNPRHLVRRRGQEARLRCSPMKGHSHVYWYRQLPEEGLKFMVYLQKENIIDESGMPKERFSAEFPKEGPSILRIQQVVRGDSAAYFCASSPTIGIAKNIQYFGAGTRLSVL.

The chain links TRBV9 to TRBJ2-1; D is ambiguous. CDR1 SGDLS and CDR2 YYNGEE come from the germline V gene. The germline V and J ends were trimmed by 9 bases and 3 bases, with 13 bases remaining between them. The CDR3 runs to 13 residues. The CDR3 DNA sequence: TGTGCCACCTCCACTGGGGACTACAATGAGCAGTTCTTC. It translates to CATSTGDYNEQFF.

V is TRBV7-2 and J is TRBJ2-7; 8 bases align to TRBD1. V shed 1 base and J 4 bases; nucleotides not matched to a gene: 6. This CDR3 region has 15 residues. The germline V gene encodes CDR1 SGHTA and CDR2 FQGNSA. The CDR3 DNA follows: TGTGCCAGCAGCTTAGATTTAGGACAGGGATACGAGCAGTACTTC. As protein: CASSLDLGQGYEQYF.

This chain links TRBV28 with TRBJ2-1, with unresolved D. The CDR3 is 13 amino acids. Per germline, CDR1 MDHEN and CDR2 SYDVKM. Trimming took 7 bases from V and 0 from J, leaving 7 bases between them. CDR3 sequence: CASTRTSYNEQFF. CDR3 DNA: TGTGCCAGCACCAGGACCTCCTACAATGAGCAGTTCTTC.

V usage is TRBV7-3 and J usage is TRBJ2-7; D uncertain. Per germline, CDR1 SGHTA and CDR2 FQGTGA. V was trimmed by 6 bases and J by 3 bases, leaving 12 bases between them. CDR3 length: 13 amino acids. The CDR3 nucleotides are TGTGCCAGCAGTCCCGGGTCCTTCTACGAGCAGTACTTC. It translates to CASSPGSFYEQYF.

The chain has TRBV5-6 and TRBJ2-1, with 7 bases that match TRBD2. Germline V gene data show CDR1 as SGHDT and CDR2 as YYEEEE. The V and J ends lost 0 bases and 3 bases, in that order; junction bases with no gene match: 3. CDR3 length: 15 residues. This CDR3 is CASSLAGDYYNEQFF. CDR3 sequence (DNA): TGTGCCAGCAGCTTGGCCGGGGACTACTACAATGAGCAGTTCTTC.

The genes are TRBV7-9 and TRBJ2-1; no firm D call. CDR1 is SEHNR and CDR2 is FQNEAQ in the germline V gene (reference sequence). The CDR3 loop spans 13 amino acids. V lost 3 bases, J lost 6 bases, and 9 bases lay in between. DNA of the CDR3: TGTGCCAGCAGCTTCTCGAACCCCAATGAGCAGTTCTTC. It encodes CASSFSNPNEQFF.

The genes are TRBV25-1 and TRBJ1-1, with a possible D match to TRBD1 (6 bases). V was cut by 3 bases and J by 1 base, with 6 bases left in between. The CDR3 length is 13 residues. CDR1 and CDR2 (germline): MGHDK, SYGVNS. The CDR3 nucleotides read TGTGCCAGCAGTGAGGGACAGAACACTGAAGCTTTCTTT. This gives the protein CASSEGQNTEAFF.